This T cell receptor (beta chain) was recorded in a study of T-cell memory formation after mild COVID-19. Whole-study results and caveats: The study detected some responding clones in pre-infection memory, suggesting cross-reactive memory joined.

The germline CDR1 and CDR2 sequences are MNHEY and SVGEGT. There are 12 residues in the CDR3. Trimming stripped 4 bases from V and 7 bases from J, with 10 bases between. A word on this clonotype: The antigen is not known.

The 5'RACE method, run with constant-segment primers, produced TCR alpha and TCR beta cDNA libraries (carrying sample barcodes and UMIs). In TCRdb, the 5' RACE reads were re-called with MiXCR into one record per CDR3 protein. The data contain about 290,000 distinct CDR3 sequences, about a sixth of them singletons. The source is a young man who had mild COVID-19 (a few samples of this study predate the infection). Cell type and time point are not known. Material: PBMCs or a T cell subset sorted from them (not recorded which). V gene TRBV6-2 or TRBV6-3 combines with J gene TRBJ1-1, with TRBD1 as a possible D gene (6 bases). DNA of the CDR3: TGTGCCAGCAGTTGGGGGGCCGGTGAAGCTTTCTTT. It yields the protein CASSWGAGEAFF.